This passage covers 24 T cell receptor beta chains from one sample sequenced in a study of radiation and T cells in renal cell carcinoma. The repertoire was sequenced with immunoSEQ multiplex PCR; TCRdb's copy has only in-frame clones and lacks some. The sample has around 120,000 clones; 70% to 90% are singletons. The sample's time point: blood 2 weeks post-SBRT. Sample treatment: 15 Gy SBRT to primary tumor, nephrectomy 4 weeks later. The sample consisted of blood, taken from a patient whose treatment included radiotherapy and nephrectomy. These receptors came from an older woman with renal cell carcinoma.

Here the CDR3 DNA reads TGTGCCAGCAGCTTGGACAGGGGGCGAGGAAACACCATATATTTT. This translates into CASSLDRGRGNTIYF. This sequence joins TRBV7-3 and TRBJ1-3, with 11 positions matching TRBD1. The V segment lost 3 bases and the J segment 4 bases; nucleotides outside the gene matches: 2. The CDR3 has 15 amino acids. From germline, CDR1 is SGHTA and CDR2 FQGTGA.

The genes are TRBV19 and TRBJ2-1; D is tentatively TRBD1 or TRBD2 (5 bases each). The CDR3 covers 16 residues. Trimming took off 3 bases at V and 9 bases at J, with 21 bases between the two ends. Germline loops: CDR1 LNHDA, CDR2 SQIVND (reference sequence). Here the CDR3 reads CASSISPRDANSEQFF. CDR3 bases: TGTGCCAGTAGTATCTCCCCTCGGGACGCAAATAGTGAGCAGTTCTTC.

This clone has a handful of counts. The genes are TRBV20-1 and TRBJ2-7; D uncertain. The CDR3 totals 11 residues. V dropped 4 bases and J dropped 2 bases, with 6 bases sitting between them. Germline V gives CDR1 DFQATT, CDR2 SNEGSKA (reference sequence). The CDR3, as DNA: TGCAGTGCTACACCAGCCTACGAGCAGTACTTC. This sequence encodes CSATPAYEQYF.

J is TRBJ1-3 and V is TRBV5-5; 8 nucleotides agree with TRBD1. This CDR3 is built from 16 residues. CDR1 SGHKS and CDR2 YYEKEE come from the germline V gene (reference sequence). The ends lost 2 bases at V and 0 bases at J; junction bases unmatched: 4. CDR3 loop: CASSFSDRVSGNTIYF. DNA of the CDR3: TGTGCCAGCAGCTTCTCGGACAGGGTCTCTGGAAACACCATATATTTT.

This clone was counted between two and nine times. The chain recombines TRBV28 with TRBJ2-5; 14 positions match TRBD2. CDR1 MDHEN and CDR2 SYDVKM come from the germline V gene. J lost 11 bases, V lost 0 bases, and 11 bases had no gene match. This CDR3 comprises 17 residues. The CDR3 nucleotides are TGTGCCAGCAGTTTATGGACTAGCGGGAGGGCAATGGAGGAGCAGTACTTC. This encodes CASSLWTSGRAMEEQYF.

Turning to this clone: Other DNA sequences in the sample encode the same CDR3. The rearrangement joins TRBV6-6 to TRBJ1-1; D ambiguous. The CDR3 length is 11 residues. In germline, CDR1 is MNHNY, CDR2 SVGAGI (reference sequence). V was trimmed by 6 bases and J by 1 base, leaving 3 bases between them. The CDR3: CASSRNTEAFF. The DNA for the CDR3 is TGTGCCAGCAGCCGGAACACTGAAGCTTTCTTT.

The genes are TRBV27 and TRBJ2-3; 8 nucleotides line up with TRBD2. CDR1 MNHEY and CDR2 SMNVEV come from the germline V gene (reference sequence). CDR3 length equals 16 residues. V lost 5 bases to trimming and J lost 5 bases; unmatched junction nucleotides: 12. CDR3 coding DNA: TGTGCCAGCAGTACCCTGACTAGCGTTAACATAGATACGCAGTATTTT. This gives the protein CASSTLTSVNIDTQYF.

This chain links TRBV29-1 with TRBJ2-6; D uncertain. Between the trimmed V and J ends, which lost 3 bases and 2 bases, there was a span of 2 bases. Germline V CDR1 and CDR2: SQVTM, ANQGSEA. The CDR3 loop spans 12 amino acids. The CDR3 DNA is TGCAGCGTTGACCCTGGGGCCAACGTCCTGACTTTC. Its protein product is CSVDPGANVLTF. Complete variable domain (other parts from reference TRBV29-1 and TRBJ2-6): SAVISQKPSRDICQRGTSLTIQCQVDSQVTMMFWYRQQPGQSLTLIATANQGSEATYESGFVIDKFPISRPNLTFSTLTVSNMSPEDSSIYLCSVDPGANVLTFGAGSRLTVL.

The V and J genes are TRBV28 and TRBJ1-1; no clear D. The length of the CDR3 is 15 residues. The germline gives CDR1 MDHEN, CDR2 SYDVKM. V lost 2 bases to trimming and J lost 0 bases, with 10 bases between them. DNA of the CDR3: TGTGCCAGCAGTTTACCCGGCAGAGTGAACACTGAAGCTTTCTTT. This gives the protein CASSLPGRVNTEAFF.

V gene TRBV27 combines with J gene TRBJ1-1, with TRBD1 as a possible D gene (5 bases). The CDR3 is made up of 15 amino acids. Germline loops: CDR1 MNHEY, CDR2 SMNVEV (reference sequence). Trimming cost V 4 bases and J 5 bases, with 17 bases left between them. The CDR3 DNA reads TGTGCCAGCAGTTATTCCGGGGGGGGAGGTACTGAAGCTTTCTTT. Residues: CASSYSGGGGTEAFF.

The chain couples TRBV6-1 to TRBJ2-7; TRBD1 matches at 11 bases. The length of the CDR3 is 14 residues. From germline, CDR1 is MNHNS and CDR2 SASEGT. The V segment lost 8 bases and the J segment 5 bases; nucleotides outside the gene matches: 8. CDR3 residues: CASFTGTGGNEQYF. The CDR3 DNA is TGTGCCAGCTTTACCGGGACAGGGGGTAACGAGCAGTACTTC.

The chain links TRBV21-1 to TRBJ2-5; TRBD1, as called in the table, went unchecked against the DNA. TRBV21-1 is a known pseudogene. This CDR3 comprises 15 residues. CDR3: CASSKELGTGETQYF. CDR3 nucleotides: TGTGCCAGCAGCAAAGAGCTAGGGACAGGGGAGACCCAGTACTTC.

The chain recombines TRBV15 with TRBJ1-1; D may be TRBD1 (5 bases). Between the trimmed V and J ends, which lost 0 bases and 7 bases, there was a span of 12 bases. Germline V gene sequence: CDR1 LNHNV, CDR2 YYDKDF (reference sequence). The CDR3 runs 14 residues. CDR3 residues: CATSRDERGLEAFF. CDR3 bases: TGTGCCACCAGCAGAGATGAGCGGGGACTTGAAGCTTTCTTT.

The gene calls are TRBV2 and TRBJ1-2, with D uncertain. Trimming pared 7 bases from V and 4 bases from J, leaving 19 bases between. The CDR3 consists of 15 residues. Germline V gives CDR1 SNHLY, CDR2 FYNNEI. The CDR3 loop is CASNSGAGLPYGYTF. The CDR3 DNA follows: TGTGCCAGCAACTCTGGAGCAGGACTCCCCTATGGCTACACCTTC.

The chain is built from TRBV19 and TRBJ1-6, with 10 bases identical to TRBD1. J lost 10 bases, V lost 3 bases, and 9 bases had no gene match. This CDR3 is 16 amino acids long. The germline CDR1 and CDR2 sequences are LNHDA and SQIVND (reference sequence). The CDR3 DNA reads as TGTGCCAGTAGTATTACCGGGACAGGGGTCCGGTCACCCCTCCACTTT. This sequence encodes CASSITGTGVRSPLHF. The full variable domain, with the rest looked up from reference TRBV19 and TRBJ1-6, is DGGITQSPKYLFRKEGQNVTLSCEQNLNHDAMYWYRQDPGQGLRLIYYSQIVNDFQKGDIAEGYSVSREKKESFPLTVTSAQKNPTAFYLCASSITGTGVRSPLHFGNGTRLTVT.

The V call is TRBV7-2, the J call TRBJ2-7; 7 positions match TRBD1. This CDR3 is built from 14 residues. Germline trimming cut 6 bases from V and 4 bases from J; bases unmatched to any gene: 9. Germline V CDR1 and CDR2: SGHTA, FQGNSA. DNA of the CDR3: TGTGCCAGCAGAACCCCGGGACAGTCTTACGAGCAGTACTTC. This codes for CASRTPGQSYEQYF.

The chain recombines TRBV25-1 with TRBJ2-5; no definite D call. V was clipped by 4 bases and J by 7 bases, with 7 bases between them. Germline-derived CDR1 and CDR2 are MGHDK and SYGVNS. The CDR3 runs to 11 residues. The CDR3 coding sequence is TGTGCCAGCAGTGGGCAGCGGACCCAGTACTTC. Residues: CASSGQRTQYF.

V gene TRBV11-3 combines with J gene TRBJ1-5; a weak D match, TRBD1 (5 bases). Trimming shortened V by 5 bases and J by 6 bases, and 20 bases separated the two germline ends. CDR1 and CDR2 (germline): SGHNT, YENEEA. The CDR3 is 16 residues long. CDR3 in DNA: TGTGCCAGCAGCCCCGTCACGGGGGGACGAAGTCAGCCCCAGCATTTT. It codes for CASSPVTGGRSQPQHF.

In this sample, this clone turned up once. This chain joins TRBV27 and TRBJ2-1; D possibly matches TRBD1 or TRBD2 (6 bases each). Germline assignment: CDR1 MNHEY and CDR2 SMNVEV (reference sequence). The CDR3 consists of 18 residues. Trimming left V 6 bases short and J 4 bases short, with 25 bases between. The CDR3 protein is CASRVFLLPGAPYNEQFF. The CDR3, as DNA: TGTGCCAGCAGAGTATTCCTTCTGCCGGGGGCTCCATACAATGAGCAGTTCTTC.

The rearrangement joins TRBV6-5 to TRBJ1-1; D is undetermined. Per germline, CDR1 MNHEY and CDR2 SVGAGI. Trimming took off 0 bases at V and 7 bases at J, with 6 bases between the two ends. The CDR3 consists of 12 residues. The CDR3 DNA reads as TGTGCCAGCAGTTACTCAACGGGTGAAGCTTTCTTT. Translating it yields CASSYSTGEAFF.

This clone was picked up one time. The chain is built from TRBV5-1 and TRBJ2-3; 9 bases map to TRBD1. Germline CDR1 and CDR2: SGHRS and YFSETQ. V trimming: 4 bases; J trimming: 8 bases; junction bases outside the gene matches: 11. The CDR3 runs to 15 residues. In nucleotides, the CDR3 is TGCGCCAGCAGCCCAACGGGACAGGGAGGAGGTACGCAGTATTTT. Amino acids: CASSPTGQGGGTQYF.

V usage is TRBV7-9 and J usage is TRBJ2-7; D not certain. The CDR3 length is 13 residues. Germline V gives CDR1 SEHNR, CDR2 FQNEAQ (reference sequence). Deletions cut 5 bases from V and 4 bases from J, with 12 bases between. The CDR3 DNA reads TGTGCCAGCAGCCCGGGCCACCCTTACGAGCAGTACTTC. Protein: CASSPGHPYEQYF.

CDR3 nucleotide sequence: TGTGCCAGCAGCGAGGCGGGTCGGTACCAAGAGACCCAGTACTTC. Its translation is CASSEAGRYQETQYF. The chain has TRBV11-1 and TRBJ2-5; weak D call: TRBD2 (5 bases). The CDR3 runs to 15 residues. Per the germline V gene, CDR1 is SGHAT and CDR2 is FQDESV (reference sequence). V was pared by 5 bases and J by 0 bases, with 13 bases between.

This clone has only a few counts. V usage is TRBV20-1 and J usage is TRBJ1-1, with unresolved D. Germline CDR1 is DFQATT and CDR2 is SNEGSKA (reference sequence). The CDR3 loop spans 10 amino acids. Trimming took 2 bases from V and 4 from J, leaving 2 bases between them. The CDR3 region has the DNA TGCAGTGCTAGACTCACTGAAGCTTTCTTT. Protein product: CSARLTEAFF.